A single sample is the source of the 29 T cell receptor beta chains below, sequenced in a study of Tregs in tolerant kidney transplant recipients. This table comes from immunoSEQ multiplex PCR, and its TCRdb copy is limited to in-frame clones, with some not included. Among some 62,000 clones listed, less than 98% were seen once. The sample consisted of Tregs from blood, taken before the transplant. The receptors here all came from a human donor who received a combined kidney and bone marrow transplant.

The chain couples TRBV7-2 to TRBJ1-6, with D tentatively TRBD1 (6 bases). The V and J ends lost 6 bases and 7 bases respectively, with 10 bases between them. Germline lookup yields CDR1 SGHTA and CDR2 FQGNSA. The CDR3 runs 13 residues. The CDR3 DNA follows: TGTGCCAGCAGTCAAACAGGGAATTCACCCCTCCACTTT. Residues: CASSQTGNSPLHF.

V gene TRBV5-4 combines with J gene TRBJ1-2; D might be TRBD1 (6 bases). The CDR3 spans 15 residues. From germline, CDR1 is SGHNT and CDR2 YYREEE (reference sequence). V was cut by 3 bases and J by 4 bases, with 16 bases left in between. DNA for the CDR3: TGTGCCAGCAGCTCAGGGGCGACCGGTTCCTATGGCTACACCTTC. Encoded protein: CASSSGATGSYGYTF.

This clone appeared a few times. The DNA for the CDR3 is TGTGCCAGCAGCGTAGCTGGGGGGCGGGGGCGAAGCACAGATACGCAGTATTTT. This encodes CASSVAGGRGRSTDTQYF. The chain combines TRBV9 with TRBJ2-3, with a tentative D call TRBD2 (7 bases). The CDR3 length is 18 residues. V lost 0 bases and J 0 bases, leaving 17 bases between the germline ends. Germline values: CDR1 SGDLS, CDR2 YYNGEE.

This clone was seen just once. The V call is TRBV12-5, the J call TRBJ1-1; 9 bases line up with TRBD1. The CDR3 loop spans 15 amino acids. CDR1 LGHNT and CDR2 FRNRAP come from the germline V gene. V trimming: 3 bases; J trimming: 4 bases; junction bases outside the gene matches: 6. CDR3 protein: CASGFAGTGTTEAFF. CDR3 bases: TGTGCTAGTGGTTTCGCCGGGACAGGGACCACTGAAGCTTTCTTT.

CDR3 sequence: CASSLDTNTEAFF. CDR3 DNA: TGTGCCAGCAGCCTGGACACGAACACTGAAGCTTTCTTT. This chain connects TRBV7-3 to TRBJ1-1; D perhaps matches TRBD1 (5 bases). The germline gives CDR1 SGHTA, CDR2 FQGTGA. The CDR3 totals 13 residues. Trimming took off 5 bases at V and 1 base at J, with 8 bases between the two ends. Together with reference TRBV7-3 and TRBJ1-1, the CDR3 gives the full variable domain: GAGVSQTPSNKVTEKGKYVELRCDPISGHTALYWYRQSLGQGPEFLIYFQGTGAADDSGLPNDRFFAVRPEGSVSTLKIQRTERGDSAVYLCASSLDTNTEAFFGQGTRLTVV.

This chain uses TRBV2 with TRBJ2-1, with TRBD1 matching 7 bases. CDR1 and CDR2 (germline): SNHLY, FYNNEI. Germline trimming cut 4 bases from V and 4 bases from J; bases unmatched to any gene: 4. This CDR3 comprises 14 residues. Here the CDR3 reads CASSGDSGYNEQFF. The DNA for the CDR3 is TGTGCCAGCAGTGGGGACAGCGGATACAATGAGCAGTTCTTC.

The chain combines TRBV4-2 with TRBJ2-5, with unresolved D. V gave up 3 bases and J gave up 1 base, with 12 bases separating them. Germline CDR1 and CDR2: LGHNA and YNFKEQ. The CDR3 contains 15 residues. Here the CDR3 DNA reads TGTGCCAGCAGCCACGGCGCGGTCTCCCAAGAGACCCAGTACTTC. Translated, it gives CASSHGAVSQETQYF.

The rearrangement uses TRBV4-1 and TRBJ2-5; D is unclear. The CDR3 runs to 15 residues. V was cut by 1 base and J by 1 base, with 10 bases left in between. The germline V gene encodes CDR1 MGHRA and CDR2 YSYEKL. DNA of the CDR3: TGCGCCAGCAGCCAAGGACCAGGCCCCCAAGAGACCCAGTACTTC. Its translation is CASSQGPGPQETQYF.

The CDR3 region has the DNA TGCGCCAGCAGCCAGAAGTGGCCGGGTCTCACAGATACGCAGTATTTT. This sequence encodes CASSQKWPGLTDTQYF. This chain connects TRBV4-1 to TRBJ2-3; D is ambiguous. The length of the CDR3 is 16 residues. V was shortened by 3 bases and J by 2 bases, with 15 bases between the two germline ends. CDR1 MGHRA and CDR2 YSYEKL come from the germline V gene.

V gene TRBV7-2 combines with J gene TRBJ2-7; D gene unclear. Trimming left V 5 bases short and J 7 bases short, with 9 bases between. Germline V CDR1 and CDR2: SGHTA, FQGNSA. This CDR3 region has 11 residues. CDR3 nucleotide sequence: TGTGCCAGCAGCCCGTTTGTGGAGCAGTACTTC. Its translation is CASSPFVEQYF.

This chain joins TRBV28 and TRBJ1-4; 9 positions agree with TRBD1. With 10 bases clipped from V and 8 bases from J, the junction kept 17 bases outside the gene matches. The CDR3 totals 16 residues. Germline-derived CDR1 and CDR2 are MDHEN and SYDVKM. CDR3 loop: CATGILNRGPGEKLFF. The DNA of the CDR3 is TGTGCCACAGGAATCCTAAACAGGGGGCCAGGGGAAAAACTGTTTTTT. Complete variable domain (other parts from reference TRBV28 and TRBJ1-4): DVKVTQSSRYLVKRTGEKVFLECVQDMDHENMFWYRQDPGLGLRLIYFSYDVKMKEKGDIPEGYSVSREKKERFSLILESASTNQTSMYLCATGILNRGPGEKLFFGSGTQLSVL.

J is TRBJ2-3 and V is TRBV18; no firm D call. CDR1 KGHSH and CDR2 LQKENI come from the germline V gene. The CDR3 runs to 13 residues. V lost 6 bases and J 0 bases, leaving 7 bases between the germline ends. In nucleotides, the CDR3 is TGTGCCAGCTCTCCTCCTAGCACAGATACGCAGTATTTT. Translation: CASSPPSTDTQYF.

The chain is built from TRBV2 and TRBJ2-7; TRBD1 agrees at 8 bases. The trim removed 5 bases at V and 3 bases at J, leaving 9 bases unmatched. The germline V gene has CDR1 SNHLY and CDR2 FYNNEI. CDR3 length: 15 residues. CDR3 region: CASSIIDRGSYEQYF. In nucleotides, the CDR3 is TGTGCCAGCAGTATTATAGACAGGGGAAGCTACGAGCAGTACTTC.

The chain is built from TRBV7-9 and TRBJ2-1; 9 bases match TRBD1. In germline, CDR1 is SEHNR, CDR2 FQNEAQ (reference sequence). The CDR3 totals 14 residues. V lost 4 bases and J lost 8; bases outside the gene matches: 6. CDR3 sequence (DNA): TGTGCCAGCAGCTCGGGACAGGGAAGGGATGAGCAGTTCTTC. This encodes CASSSGQGRDEQFF.

This clone was counted a single time. This chain connects TRBV4-3 to TRBJ2-1; 9 bases agree with TRBD2. This CDR3 comprises 15 residues. Germline CDR1 is LGHNA and CDR2 is YSLEER. The V segment lost 3 bases and the J segment 4 bases; nucleotides outside the gene matches: 4. The CDR3 bases are TGCGCCAGCAGCCATAGACTAGCGGAATACAATGAGCAGTTCTTC. Its protein product is CASSHRLAEYNEQFF.

This rearrangement joins TRBV19 to TRBJ2-2; TRBD1 matches 7 bases. Germline assignment: CDR1 LNHDA and CDR2 SQIVND (reference sequence). This CDR3 has 16 residues. Unmatched junction bases numbered 7, after V lost 5 bases and J lost 1 base. The CDR3 spells CASSVLRDRNTGELFF. As DNA, the CDR3 is TGTGCCAGTAGTGTACTCCGGGACAGGAACACCGGGGAGCTGTTTTTT.

V usage is TRBV30 and J usage is TRBJ2-7; 10 nucleotides agree with TRBD2. Germline V gene data show CDR1 as GTSNPN and CDR2 as SVGIG (reference sequence). The V gene end was trimmed by 3 bases and the J gene end by 4 bases; junction bases not matched to a gene: 6. CDR3 length: 14 residues. The CDR3 DNA reads as TGTGCCTGGAGCCGGACTAGCGGACAATACGAGCAGTACTTC. The encoded protein is CAWSRTSGQYEQYF.

The rearrangement joins TRBV5-1 to TRBJ2-1, with a possible D match to TRBD2 (6 bases). V gave up 0 bases and J gave up 7 bases, with 14 bases separating them. CDR3 length: 15 residues. Germline CDR1 and CDR2: SGHRS and YFSETQ. DNA of the CDR3: TGCGCCAGCAGCTTGGCCCCGACGGCGGGAAATGAGCAGTTCTTC. Its protein is CASSLAPTAGNEQFF. Drawing the rest from reference TRBV5-1 and TRBJ2-1, the complete variable domain is KAGVTQTPRYLIKTRGQQVTLSCSPISGHRSVSWYQQTPGQGLQFLFEYFSETQRNKGNFPGRFSGRQFSNSRSEMNVSTLELGDSALYLCASSLAPTAGNEQFFGPGTRLTVL.

The gene calls are TRBV7-9 and TRBJ1-4, with 9 bases matching TRBD1. Germline CDR1 is SEHNR and CDR2 is FQNEAQ (reference sequence). V dropped 4 bases and J dropped 6; count of bases not matched to a gene: 3. The CDR3 has 14 amino acids. The CDR3 loop reads CASSYGQGYEKLFF. The CDR3 DNA reads TGTGCCAGCAGCTACGGACAGGGGTATGAAAAACTGTTTTTT.

V gene TRBV21-1 combines with J gene TRBJ1-3; the table names TRBD1, a call not compared with the DNA. TRBV21-1 is reported as a pseudogene. The CDR3 runs to 17 residues. The CDR3 loop reads CASSKEGQRPDGNTIYF. CDR3 sequence (DNA): TGTGCCAGCAGCAAAGAGGGACAGAGGCCGGACGGAAACACCATATATTTT.

This clone was recorded once. The chain has TRBV29-1 and TRBJ1-2, with D perhaps TRBD1 (5 bases). This CDR3 spans 14 amino acids. V dropped 0 bases and J dropped 2 bases, with 10 bases sitting between them. CDR1 and CDR2 from the germline V gene are SQVTM and ANQGSEA. The CDR3 loop reads CSVEDREPNYGYTF. The CDR3 nucleotides are TGCAGCGTTGAAGACAGGGAACCCAACTATGGCTACACCTTC.

The chain carries TRBV5-1 and TRBJ1-4; D is uncertain. V was clipped by 5 bases and J by 4 bases, with 24 bases between them. The CDR3 runs 18 residues. Germline CDR1 and CDR2: SGHRS and YFSETQ. CDR3 DNA sequence: TGCGCCAGCAGTCGAGACGGCACACCAGGCCATTTTAATGAAAAACTGTTTTTT. It specifies CASSRDGTPGHFNEKLFF.

This clone was detected only once. This chain's CDR3 is CASSLGVQETQYF. CDR3 coding DNA: TGCGCCAGCAGCTTAGGGGTTCAAGAGACCCAGTACTTC. The rearrangement joins TRBV5-1 to TRBJ2-5, with D maybe TRBD1 (5 bases). Deletions cut 2 bases from V and 2 bases from J, with 7 bases between. Looked up from germline, CDR1 is SGHRS and CDR2 is YFSETQ. The CDR3 loop spans 13 amino acids.

This clone is a singleton in its sample. The chain combines TRBV5-1 with TRBJ1-1; possible D gene TRBD1, 6 bases. Germline values: CDR1 SGHRS, CDR2 YFSETQ. V was cut by 2 bases and J by 11 bases, with 16 bases left in between. The CDR3 spans 13 residues. In nucleotides, the CDR3 is TGCGCCAGCAGCTTCTCGTGGGGGCGCGATGCTTTCTTT. Amino acids: CASSFSWGRDAFF. Combining the CDR3 with reference TRBV5-1 and TRBJ1-1 gives the whole variable domain KAGVTQTPRYLIKTRGQQVTLSCSPISGHRSVSWYQQTPGQGLQFLFEYFSETQRNKGNFPGRFSGRQFSNSRSEMNVSTLELGDSALYLCASSFSWGRDAFFGQGTRLTVV.

This chain links TRBV10-3 with TRBJ1-2, with D hard to call. Deletions cut 4 bases from V and 4 bases from J, with 7 bases between. Germline CDR1 is ENHRY and CDR2 is SYGVKD. The CDR3 length is 12 residues. This CDR3 is CAISGRGYGYTF. The CDR3 bases are TGTGCCATCAGTGGTCGAGGCTATGGCTACACCTTC.

The CDR3 nucleotides read TGTGCCACCAGCAGGGATTTTAGGGGACAGCTCTCTGGAAACACCATATATTTT. Translated: CATSRDFRGQLSGNTIYF. The chain employs TRBV15 and TRBJ1-3; 7 bases map to TRBD1. The CDR3 has 18 residues. Trimming took 3 bases from V and 0 from J; bases not matched to a gene: 11. Germline-derived CDR1 and CDR2 are LNHNV and YYDKDF (reference sequence).

The sample holds one count of this clone. The rearrangement uses TRBV25-1 and TRBJ2-7; the D is unclear. The length of the CDR3 is 11 residues. The V end was cut by 4 bases, the J end by 4 bases, with 5 bases between. Looked up from germline, CDR1 is MGHDK and CDR2 is SYGVNS. DNA of the CDR3: TGTGCCAGCAGTGCGTTGTACGAGCAGTACTTC. Its protein product is CASSALYEQYF.

This chain joins TRBV6-5 and TRBJ2-1, with no clear D. Germline-derived CDR1 and CDR2 are MNHEY and SVGAGI. This CDR3 is 13 amino acids long. V lost 6 bases and J 9 bases, leaving 15 bases between the germline ends. The CDR3 DNA reads TGTGCCAGCAGCAACAACTACGGAAGTGAGCAGTTCTTC. Protein product: CASSNNYGSEQFF.

Here the CDR3 reads CASSSMTGGGEQFF. CDR3 in DNA: TGTGCCAGCAGCTCAATGACAGGGGGTGGCGAGCAGTTCTTC. The chain has TRBV5-4 and TRBJ2-1; 9 bases are a match to TRBD1. The CDR3 loop spans 14 amino acids. Looked up from germline, CDR1 is SGHNT and CDR2 is YYREEE (reference sequence). The junction had 8 bases not matched to a gene; V was cut back by 3 bases and J by 10 bases. The whole variable domain, filled in from reference TRBV5-4 and TRBJ2-1, reads ETGVTQSPTHLIKTRGQQVTLRCSSQSGHNTVSWYQQALGQGPQFIFQYYREEENGRGNFPPRFSGLQFPNYSSELNVNALELDDSALYLCASSSMTGGGEQFFGPGTRLTVL.